This T cell receptor beta chain was sequenced during a study of T cells after yellow fever vaccination. Study details: Libraries from low-cell-number fractions were prepared with the SMART-Seq v4 Ultra Low Input RNA kit. Notes on the study in general: Weaker, the secondary response peaked sooner, at day 5 versus 15. The presence of abundant clonotypes contaminating from the bulk population was possible in FACS-sorted repertoires.

By 5'RACE template switching, TCR cDNA was produced, with a universal primer site and UMIs added in the process. TCRdb reprocessed the 5' RACE reads via MiXCR and lists one record per CDR3 protein. This table has about 350,000 distinct CDR3 sequences, 7% to 9% appearing once. This clonotype turned up a few times. Its antigen is as yet unknown. Germline assignment: CDR1 SGHKS and CDR2 YYEKEE (reference sequence). The CDR3 has 17 amino acids. V dropped 4 bases and J dropped 8; count of bases not matched to a gene: 13. The chain links TRBV5-5 to TRBJ2-4; TRBD1 matches 12 bases. This receptor was obtained from a man younger than 35 who received the YFV17D yellow fever vaccine. Sequences were derived from PBMCs, sampled about 41 days after the first yellow fever vaccination. The CDR3 sequence is CASSIGTGGVITDIQYF. The CDR3 region has the DNA TGTGCCAGCAGCATCGGGACAGGGGGCGTTATTACTGACATTCAGTACTTC.